The 15 T cell receptor beta chains presented below share a single source sample, sequenced in a study of cytomegalovirus exposure and HLA in healthy donors. This PCR relied on a set of 60 Vbeta primers and 13 Jbeta primers. Libraries were prepared by immunoSEQ multiplex PCR; TCRdb keeps only in-frame clonotypes and omits some of them. Here the sample spans some 65,000 clones, 62% being singletons. The sequenced sample consisted of PBMCs. These receptor sequences come from a man aged 30 to 45 in good health and CMV-seronegative.

The gene calls are TRBV10-3 and TRBJ2-5, with D perhaps TRBD1 (6 bases). V dropped 5 bases and J dropped 2 bases, with 9 bases sitting between them. CDR1 and CDR2 from the germline V gene are ENHRY and SYGVKD. The CDR3 runs to 13 residues. The CDR3 protein is CAISSGTQETQYF. The DNA for the CDR3 is TGTGCCATCAGTTCCGGGACACAAGAGACCCAGTACTTC.

The chain recombines TRBV6-1 with TRBJ2-5; D is uncertain. The CDR3 is made up of 14 amino acids. Trimming took 2 bases from V and 2 from J, leaving 9 bases between them. Germline CDR1 and CDR2: MNHNS and SASEGT. Written as DNA, the CDR3 is TGTGCCAGCAGTGAAATGTGGAGTCAAGAGACCCAGTACTTC. This sequence encodes CASSEMWSQETQYF.

CDR3 in DNA: TGTGCCAGCAGCCTGCAAGGGGCCCCTAATGAAAAACTGTTTTTT. Translation: CASSLQGAPNEKLFF. This rearrangement joins TRBV4-2 to TRBJ1-4; D may be TRBD1 (5 bases). This CDR3 spans 15 amino acids. Germline-derived CDR1 and CDR2 are LGHNA and YNFKEQ. V lost 4 bases and J lost 3, with 12 bases in between.

The chain links TRBV5-4 to TRBJ1-2; TRBD1 might be the D (5 bases). The CDR3 has 13 amino acids. CDR1 is SGHNT, CDR2 YYREEE, per germline (reference sequence). Trimming removed 2 bases at V and 3 bases at J, with 8 bases between. CDR3 loop: CASSFDSYYGYTF. CDR3 nucleotide sequence: TGTGCCAGCAGCTTCGACAGCTACTATGGCTACACCTTC. The whole variable domain, remainder taken from reference TRBV5-4 and TRBJ1-2, is ETGVTQSPTHLIKTRGQQVTLRCSSQSGHNTVSWYQQALGQGPQFIFQYYREEENGRGNFPPRFSGLQFPNYSSELNVNALELDDSALYLCASSFDSYYGYTFGSGTRLTVV.

This chain joins TRBV19 and TRBJ2-7; 7 bases align to TRBD1. The CDR3 covers 14 residues. The trim removed 5 bases at V and 3 bases at J, leaving 7 bases unmatched. Per the germline V gene, CDR1 is LNHDA and CDR2 is SQIVND (reference sequence). The CDR3 DNA reads as TGTGCCAGTAGTCTGCGACAGGGCGTCTACGAGCAGTACTTC. Translation gives CASSLRQGVYEQYF.

J is TRBJ2-7 and V is TRBV13; 7 nucleotides match TRBD2. The V gene's germline CDR1 is PRHDT and CDR2 FYEKMQ (reference sequence). The V gene end was trimmed by 8 bases and the J gene end by 7 bases; junction bases not matched to a gene: 14. The CDR3 totals 14 residues. CDR3 coding DNA: TGTGCCAGCGGGAGGGACGGTGCGCGAGGGGAGCAGTACTTC. Protein product: CASGRDGARGEQYF.

The rearrangement joins TRBV30 to TRBJ2-7, with TRBD1 as a possible D gene (6 bases). Trimming shortened V by 4 bases and J by 6 bases, and 16 bases separated the two germline ends. The germline CDR1 and CDR2 sequences are GTSNPN and SVGIG (reference sequence). The CDR3 sequence is 13 residues long. Written as DNA, the CDR3 is TGTGCCTGGAACCCGACAGGCCTGGGCGAGCAGTACTTC. Encoded protein: CAWNPTGLGEQYF. Full variable domain (missing parts from reference TRBV30 and TRBJ2-7): SQTIHQWPATLVQPVGSPLSLECTVEGTSNPNLYWYRQAAGRGLQLLFYSVGIGQISSEVPQNLSASRPQDRQFILSSKKLLLSDSGFYLCAWNPTGLGEQYFGPGTRLTVT.

CDR3 in DNA: TGTGCCAGCCAACTAGCGGGCACAGATACGCAGTATTTT. It encodes CASQLAGTDTQYF. The chain couples TRBV9 to TRBJ2-3; 8 positions match TRBD2. V lost 7 bases and J lost 1; bases outside the gene matches: 2. CDR3 length: 13 residues. In germline, CDR1 is SGDLS, CDR2 YYNGEE. Combining the CDR3 with reference TRBV9 and TRBJ2-3 gives the whole variable domain DSGVTQTPKHLITATGQRVTLRCSPRSGDLSVYWYQQSLDQGLQFLIQYYNGEERAKGNILERFSAQQFPDLHSELNLSSLELGDSALYFCASQLAGTDTQYFGPGTRLTVL.

This chain uses TRBV18 with TRBJ2-2; D not resolved. Germline values: CDR1 KGHSH, CDR2 LQKENI. The CDR3 runs to 14 residues. V lost 6 bases to trimming and J lost 3 bases, with 11 bases between them. The CDR3, as DNA: TGTGCCAGCTCTGACGGGTTCGACACCGGGGAGCTGTTTTTT. Protein sequence: CASSDGFDTGELFF.

V gene TRBV5-4 combines with J gene TRBJ1-4, with D tentatively TRBD1 (6 bases). The V gene's germline CDR1 is SGHNT and CDR2 YYREEE (reference sequence). Trimming removed 0 bases at V and 6 bases at J, with 15 bases between. The CDR3 extends over 16 amino acids. CDR3 sequence (DNA): TGTGCCAGCAGCTTGGGTTTGGGGGCAGAGGATGAAAAACTGTTTTTT. Protein product: CASSLGLGAEDEKLFF.

The J gene is TRBJ1-6, the V gene TRBV6-5; 7 bases agree with TRBD1. V gave up 4 bases and J gave up 10 bases; unmatched junction bases: 10. Germline-derived CDR1 and CDR2 are MNHEY and SVGAGI. This CDR3 has 15 residues. Here the CDR3 DNA reads TGTGCCAGCAGTTTACTCAGGGGGAACAGATCACCCCTCCACTTT. Encoded protein: CASSLLRGNRSPLHF.

The chain carries TRBV6-5 and TRBJ1-6, with TRBD1 matching over 8 bases. Looked up from germline, CDR1 is MNHEY and CDR2 is SVGAGI. Germline trimming cut 6 bases from V and 5 bases from J; bases unmatched to any gene: 6. The CDR3 runs 15 residues. The CDR3 DNA reads TGTGCCAGCAGATATGACAGGGGTAATAATTCACCCCTCCACTTT. It encodes CASRYDRGNNSPLHF.

This chain joins TRBV10-2 and TRBJ2-7, with D perhaps TRBD1 (6 bases). The CDR3 runs to 16 residues. Trimming left V 0 bases short and J 4 bases short, with 16 bases between. Per the germline V gene, CDR1 is WSHSY and CDR2 is SAAADI. CDR3 in amino acids: CASSESRRLQGYEQYF. CDR3 nucleotide sequence: TGCGCCAGCAGTGAGTCGCGCAGGCTACAGGGTTACGAGCAGTACTTC.

This sequence joins TRBV6-5 and TRBJ1-1; 8 bases map to TRBD1. This CDR3 region has 15 residues. CDR1 and CDR2 from the germline V gene are MNHEY and SVGAGI. Germline trimming cut 6 bases from V and 1 base from J; bases unmatched to any gene: 7. The CDR3 region is CASRYRGGRNTEAFF. CDR3 DNA sequence: TGTGCCAGCAGATACAGGGGGGGTAGGAACACTGAAGCTTTCTTT.

The chain carries TRBV6-1 and TRBJ2-3, with 12 bases matching TRBD2. Germline assignment: CDR1 MNHNS and CDR2 SASEGT. The CDR3 length is 15 residues. With 6 bases clipped from V and 7 bases from J, the junction kept 8 bases outside the gene matches. This CDR3 reads CASSDPSGGAYTQYF. CDR3 in DNA: TGTGCCAGCAGCGACCCTAGCGGGGGGGCTTATACGCAGTATTTT.